These T cell receptor beta chains were read from a single sample in a study of monozygotic twins with inflammatory bowel disease. Each CDR3 protein gets one entry in TCRdb, which reprocessed the 5' RACE reads and gives no DNA. The listing records hundreds of thousands of distinct CDR3 sequences. Source material: blood. These receptors originate from a human donor with ulcerative colitis or Crohn's disease, or a healthy co-twin of an affected twin (not recorded which). Both conserved end residues are part of each CDR3.

j_call v_call cdr3_aa
TRBJ1-1 TRBV18 CASSPGQGARVGTEAFF
TRBJ2-5 TRBV14 CASSLFDETQYF
TRBJ2-1 TRBV5-1 CASSLGAGGNNEQFF
TRBJ2-5 TRBV20-1 CSAPGTLKGGTQYF
TRBJ2-3 TRBV5-1 CASSLGTVDTDTQYF
TRBJ2-7 TRBV7-2 CAGSRYTTVEQYF
TRBJ1-5 TRBV12-3/TRBV12-4 CASSLVKDQPQHF
TRBJ2-1 TRBV12-5 CASGLGGPEQFF
TRBJ2-7 TRBV7-2 CASSLGGAEQYF
TRBJ2-6 TRBV12-3/TRBV12-4 CASSPGQISGANVLTF
TRBJ2-1 TRBV5-1 CASSLAARSYNEQFF
TRBJ2-2 TRBV20-1 CSAQPPVRTGELFF
TRBJ1-4 TRBV10-3 CAITPDREGEKLFF
TRBJ2-7 TRBV6-6 CASNSGGKVYEQYF
TRBJ2-7 TRBV5-1 CASSTGRDILYEQYF
TRBJ2-2 TRBV5-6 CASSLAGGLYTGELFF
TRBJ1-6 TRBV24-1 CATSARPGSPLHF
TRBJ2-2 TRBV5-1 CASSPLKGNGELFF
TRBJ2-3 TRBV6-4 CASSDSRGGATDTQYF
TRBJ2-2 TRBV18 CASSSQGYSNTGELFF
TRBJ1-6 TRBV5-1 CASSLTASSYNSPLHF
TRBJ1-5 TRBV27 CASSFTGSNQPQHF